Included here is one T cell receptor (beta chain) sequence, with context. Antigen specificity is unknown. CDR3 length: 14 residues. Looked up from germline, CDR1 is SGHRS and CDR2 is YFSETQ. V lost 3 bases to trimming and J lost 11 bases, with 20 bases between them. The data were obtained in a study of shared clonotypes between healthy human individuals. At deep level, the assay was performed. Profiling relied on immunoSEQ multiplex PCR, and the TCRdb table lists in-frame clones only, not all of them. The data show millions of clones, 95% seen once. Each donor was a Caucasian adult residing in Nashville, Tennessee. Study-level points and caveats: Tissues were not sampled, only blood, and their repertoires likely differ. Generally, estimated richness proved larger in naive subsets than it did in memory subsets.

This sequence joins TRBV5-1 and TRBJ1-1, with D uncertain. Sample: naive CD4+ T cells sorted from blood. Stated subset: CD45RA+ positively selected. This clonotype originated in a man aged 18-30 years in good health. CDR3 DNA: TGCGCCAGCAGCTCCGCTCCGGGCCCCGAGCGGGCTTTCTTT. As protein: CASSSAPGPERAFF.